A single sample is the source of the 15 T cell receptor beta chains below, sequenced in a study of Graves' ophthalmopathy and Graves' hyperthyroidism. Amplifying from RNA transcripts, the study obtained TCR beta CDR3 regions. The first round was an RT-PCR with HTBI primers, and the second round was a multiplex PCR. TCRdb reanalysed the multiplex PCR reads using MiXCR and keeps one entry per CDR3 protein. This sample has over 500,000 distinct CDR3 sequences, with 22% found just once. Sample: peripheral blood. The source is a woman aged 18-35 years with stable Graves' hyperthyroidism. Some clones in this sample may be carry-over from other donors' samples.

This clonotype was seen repeatedly, ten times or more. This chain links TRBV7-6 with TRBJ2-5; possibly TRBD2 for D (6 bases). Between the trimmed V and J ends, which lost 8 bases and 0 bases, there was a span of 13 bases. The CDR3 runs 14 residues. From germline, CDR1 is SGHVS and CDR2 FNYEAQ. This CDR3 reads CASVAGLNQETQYF. The DNA of the CDR3 is TGTGCCAGCGTCGCGGGACTCAACCAAGAGACCCAGTACTTC. Based on the CDR3 plus reference TRBV7-6 and TRBJ2-5, the full variable domain is GAGVSQSPRYKVTKRGQDVALRCDPISGHVSLYWYRQALGQGPEFLTYFNYEAQQDKSGLPNDRFSAERPEGSISTLTIQRTEQRDSAMYRCASVAGLNQETQYFGPGTRLLVL.

This chain joins TRBV6-1 and TRBJ2-2; D not certain. Germline CDR1 and CDR2: MNHNS and SASEGT. This CDR3 contains 15 residues. Trimming took off 6 bases at V and 1 base at J, with 12 bases between the two ends. The CDR3 region has the DNA TGTGCCAGCAGGAACGACGGGTGGAACACCGGGGAGCTGTTTTTT. It yields the protein CASRNDGWNTGELFF.

This clonotype was counted only a few times. The chain has TRBV11-2 and TRBJ2-7; TRBD1 agrees at 10 bases. V lost 5 bases to trimming and J lost 2 bases; unmatched junction nucleotides: 9. This CDR3 has 16 residues. Germline loops: CDR1 SGHAT, CDR2 FQNNGV. CDR3 loop: CASSRTGGSTTYEQYF. The CDR3 DNA is TGTGCCAGCAGCAGGACAGGGGGTTCGACCACCTACGAGCAGTACTTC.

The chain joins TRBV3-1 to TRBJ1-1, with a weak D call TRBD1 (6 bases). The ends were cut back, 7 bases at V and 4 bases at J, with 16 bases in the middle. CDR3 length: 14 residues. Germline V gene data show CDR1 as LGHDT and CDR2 as YNNKEL (reference sequence). CDR3 bases: TGTGCCAGCAATGGCGGGGGCGCGGGCACTGAAGCTTTCTTT. Protein product: CASNGGGAGTEAFF.

This clonotype has ten or more counts. This sequence joins TRBV19 and TRBJ1-1; D is unresolved. This CDR3 has 16 amino acids. Per germline, CDR1 LNHDA and CDR2 SQIVND (reference sequence). The V and J ends lost 0 bases and 1 base respectively, with 12 bases between them. The CDR3 protein is CASSIDPRIWNTEAFF. CDR3 coding DNA: TGTGCCAGTAGTATAGATCCCCGGATATGGAACACTGAAGCTTTCTTT.

The V gene is TRBV4-1, the J gene TRBJ1-6; 7 nucleotides line up with TRBD1. The CDR3 runs 16 residues. Per the germline V gene, CDR1 is MGHRA and CDR2 is YSYEKL. The ends lost 0 bases at V and 7 bases at J; junction bases unmatched: 6. For the CDR3, the DNA is TGCGCCAGCAGCCAAGATGGGCAGGGGGTAAATTCACCCCTCCACTTT. Translation: CASSQDGQGVNSPLHF.

The V call is TRBV11-3, the J call TRBJ1-2, with TRBD1 matching over 8 bases. The trim removed 2 bases at V and 7 bases at J, leaving 3 bases unmatched. The CDR3 is made up of 13 amino acids. The germline gives CDR1 SGHNT, CDR2 YENEEA. The CDR3: CASSLPRGLGYTF. CDR3 in DNA: TGTGCCAGCAGCTTACCCAGGGGGCTTGGCTACACCTTC.

This chain links TRBV20-1 with TRBJ1-1, with unresolved D. In germline, CDR1 is DFQATT, CDR2 SNEGSKA (reference sequence). The CDR3 covers 14 residues. Trimming removed 5 bases at V and 4 bases at J, with 17 bases between. For the CDR3, the DNA is TGCAGTGCTGAGACATACCCGCGGGTCACTGAAGCTTTCTTT. Protein product: CSAETYPRVTEAFF.

A word on this clonotype: One end of the junction is discordant with germline, which a read error may explain. The rearrangement joins TRBV6-5 to TRBJ1-2; D uncertain. The CDR3 is 14 amino acids. Germline CDR1 and CDR2: MNHEY and SVGAGI. Here the CDR3 DNA reads TGTGCCAGCAGTTTAGGTTCCGGCTCTCAAAATTCATCCTTC. Its protein is CASSLGSGSQNSSF.

The rearrangement joins TRBV5-1 to TRBJ2-7, with a possible D match to TRBD1 (5 bases). V was shortened by 5 bases and J by 5 bases, with 11 bases between the two germline ends. Germline V gene data show CDR1 as SGHRS and CDR2 as YFSETQ. This CDR3 is 12 amino acids long. CDR3 DNA: TGCGCCAGCAGACTCGACAGAGACGAGCAGTACTTC. Translation: CASRLDRDEQYF. Based on the CDR3 plus reference TRBV5-1 and TRBJ2-7, the full variable domain is KAGVTQTPRYLIKTRGQQVTLSCSPISGHRSVSWYQQTPGQGLQFLFEYFSETQRNKGNFPGRFSGRQFSNSRSEMNVSTLELGDSALYLCASRLDRDEQYFGPGTRLTVT.

This clonotype was picked up a small number of times. The chain uses TRBV5-1 and TRBJ1-3; no firm D call. Germline CDR1 is SGHRS and CDR2 is YFSETQ. V was cut by 2 bases and J by 0 bases, with 12 bases left in between. This CDR3 is 16 amino acids long. This CDR3 is CASSLMTVDSGNTIYF. CDR3 nucleotides: TGCGCCAGCAGCTTAATGACGGTAGACTCTGGAAACACCATATATTTT.

This clonotype was seen ten or more times. The gene calls are TRBV28 and TRBJ2-7, with D hard to call. From germline, CDR1 is MDHEN and CDR2 SYDVKM. CDR3 length: 14 residues. V was trimmed by 2 bases and J by 3 bases, leaving 11 bases between them. The CDR3 DNA follows: TGTGCCAGCAGTTTACTGGGGAAGGGCTACGAGCAGTACTTC. This encodes CASSLLGKGYEQYF.

On this clonotype itself: A single base separates this from a much larger clone, so it may be a read error. This CDR3 is missing its conserved last phenylalanine or tryptophan, likely due to a read error. The chain is built from TRBV20-1 and TRBJ1-5; a weak D match, TRBD1 (5 bases). CDR3 length: 17 residues. Germline-derived CDR1 and CDR2 are DFQATT and SNEGSKA (reference sequence). The ends were cut back, 0 bases at V and 3 bases at J, with 18 bases in the middle. The CDR3 loop is CSARDRLSGGLNQPQHY. CDR3 DNA: TGCAGTGCTAGAGATCGGTTGTCTGGGGGACTCAATCAGCCCCAGCATTAT.

On this clonotype: This may be a read error: a much more frequent sequence differs by one nucleotide. Lacking the conserved final phenylalanine or tryptophan, this CDR3 likely reflects a read error. CDR3 sequence (DNA): TGTGCCAGCAGTTATGCCCTGACGAAACTCTATGGCTACACCGTC. It encodes CASSYALTKLYGYTV. The rearrangement uses TRBV6-5 and TRBJ1-2; D gene ambiguous. In germline, CDR1 is MNHEY, CDR2 SVGAGI. CDR3 length: 15 residues. The germline V and J ends were trimmed by 3 bases and 4 bases, with 15 bases remaining between them.

The chain uses TRBV6-1 and TRBJ1-2, with no clear D. V dropped 7 bases and J dropped 4 bases, with 13 bases sitting between them. The CDR3 has 13 amino acids. CDR1 and CDR2 from the germline V gene are MNHNS and SASEGT. This chain's CDR3 is CASTISSPYGYTF. The CDR3 region has the DNA TGTGCCAGCACCATCTCGAGCCCCTATGGCTACACCTTC.